These 20 T cell receptor beta chains share one sample of origin, sequenced in a study of cytomegalovirus exposure and HLA in healthy donors. PCR used 60 Vbeta primers and 13 Jbeta primers. Generated by immunoSEQ multiplex PCR, the TCRdb table keeps only in-frame clones and is missing some. Of 60,000 to 70,000 clones listed, around 80% were seen once; the top ten hold around 25%. The sequenced material came from PBMCs. The source of these receptors is a middle-aged woman in good health and CMV-seropositive.

The gene calls are TRBV12-5 and TRBJ1-1; 8 bases fit TRBD1. Trimming took 6 bases from V and 4 from J; bases not matched to a gene: 7. Germline values: CDR1 LGHNT, CDR2 FRNRAP. This CDR3 has 14 residues. As DNA, the CDR3 is TGTGCTAGTGGCACCGGGACAGGAGTCACTGAAGCTTTCTTT. Translated: CASGTGTGVTEAFF.

V is TRBV6-4 and J is TRBJ1-1; D perhaps matches TRBD1 (6 bases). CDR3 length equals 19 residues. Per the germline V gene, CDR1 is MRHNA and CDR2 is SNTAGT. V lost 1 base to trimming and J lost 0 bases, with 21 bases between them. The CDR3 loop reads CASSDFRQDLAYLNTEAFF. CDR3 in DNA: TGTGCCAGCAGTGACTTTAGACAGGACCTCGCCTATTTGAACACTGAAGCTTTCTTT.

The J gene is TRBJ2-7, the V gene TRBV6-1; 9 bases align to TRBD1. The germline CDR1 and CDR2 sequences are MNHNS and SASEGT. The CDR3 consists of 12 residues. The trim removed 10 bases at V and 7 bases at J, leaving 8 bases unmatched. CDR3 coding DNA: TGTGCCACAGGGACAGGGACGGGGGAGCAGTACTTC. As protein: CATGTGTGEQYF.

As to this clone: Its ends do not fully match the called genes, so a read error is possible. This sequence joins TRBV5-1 and TRBJ1-3; the D gene is possibly TRBD1 (5 bases). CDR1 and CDR2 from the germline V gene are SGHRS and YFSETQ. This CDR3 contains 17 residues. CDR3 sequence (DNA): TGCGCCAGCAGCGTAAAACCACCGACAGACTCTGGAAACGCCATATATTTT. It encodes CASSVKPPTDSGNAIYF.

This clone was picked up one time. The V gene is TRBV11-2, the J gene TRBJ2-4, with a weak D call TRBD1 (6 bases). This CDR3 is 14 amino acids long. Trimming removed 6 bases at V and 6 bases at J, with 15 bases between. The germline CDR1 and CDR2 sequences are SGHAT and FQNNGV. Here the CDR3 DNA reads TGTGCCAGCAGTTCCAGGGGCGAGGGAAACATTCAGTACTTC. It is translated as CASSSRGEGNIQYF.

The V and J genes are TRBV7-2 and TRBJ2-2; TRBD2 might be the D (5 bases). This CDR3 spans 14 amino acids. The germline gives CDR1 SGHTA, CDR2 FQGNSA. The V and J ends lost 3 bases and 3 bases respectively, with 8 bases between them. Here the CDR3 reads CASSLRADTGELFF. As DNA, the CDR3 is TGTGCCAGCAGCTTGAGGGCAGACACCGGGGAGCTGTTTTTT. Based on the CDR3 plus reference TRBV7-2 and TRBJ2-2, the full variable domain is GAGVSQSPSNKVTEKGKDVELRCDPISGHTALYWYRQSLGQGLEFLIYFQGNSAPDKSGLPSDRFSAERTGGSVSTLTIQRTQQEDSAVYLCASSLRADTGELFFGEGSRLTVL.

The CDR3 here is CASSPRGTKDGYTF. The CDR3, as DNA: TGTGCCAGCAGCCCAAGGGGGACCAAAGACGGCTACACCTTC. The chain recombines TRBV5-6 with TRBJ1-2, with D perhaps TRBD1 (6 bases). CDR1 and CDR2 (germline): SGHDT, YYEEEE. The CDR3 has 14 amino acids. The germline V and J ends were trimmed by 4 bases and 8 bases, with 18 bases remaining between them.

The chain links TRBV7-2 to TRBJ2-7; TRBD2 agrees at 13 bases. The germline CDR1 and CDR2 sequences are SGHTA and FQGNSA. J was trimmed by 2 bases and V by 0 bases; bases with no gene match: 4. The CDR3 totals 17 residues. CDR3 protein: CASSLAGLAGPPYEQYF. The CDR3 DNA is TGTGCCAGCAGCTTAGCGGGACTAGCGGGGCCACCCTACGAGCAGTACTTC.

The rearrangement links TRBV6-1 to TRBJ2-7; 9 nucleotides line up with TRBD1. V was pared by 5 bases and J by 5 bases, with 7 bases of the junction left unmatched. The CDR3 runs to 14 residues. The germline V gene encodes CDR1 MNHNS and CDR2 SASEGT. The CDR3 sequence is CASSRDRVSNEQYF. The CDR3 coding sequence is TGTGCCAGCAGTAGGGACAGGGTTTCCAACGAGCAGTACTTC.

The V call is TRBV5-1, the J call TRBJ2-7; tentatively, D is TRBD1 (5 bases). V was cut by 4 bases and J by 1 base, with 12 bases left in between. The CDR3 length is 14 residues. Per the germline V gene, CDR1 is SGHRS and CDR2 is YFSETQ. The CDR3 region is CASSGAGQSYEQYF. The CDR3 nucleotides read TGCGCCAGCAGCGGGGCAGGTCAATCCTACGAGCAGTACTTC.

V and J are TRBV19 and TRBJ2-2; TRBD2 agrees at 7 bases. CDR1 LNHDA and CDR2 SQIVND come from the germline V gene (reference sequence). The J segment lost 5 bases and the V segment lost 8 bases, leaving 11 bases of the junction unmatched. This CDR3 is 15 amino acids long. CDR3 in amino acids: CASRLGEGWTGELFF. The DNA of the CDR3 is TGTGCCAGTCGTTTAGGGGAGGGCTGGACCGGGGAGCTGTTTTTT.

This chain links TRBV11-2 with TRBJ2-7; 12 bases line up with TRBD2. The CDR3 is 15 amino acids. Trimming removed 3 bases from V and 2 bases from J; junction bases left unmatched: 2. CDR1 and CDR2 (germline): SGHAT, FQNNGV. CDR3 bases: TGTGCCAGCAGCTTTTCTAGCGGGGGGGCCTACGAGCAGTACTTC. It is translated as CASSFSSGGAYEQYF. The whole variable domain, remainder taken from reference TRBV11-2 and TRBJ2-7, is EAGVAQSPRYKIIEKRQSVAFWCNPISGHATLYWYQQILGQGPKLLIQFQNNGVVDDSQLPKDRFSAERLKGVDSTLKIQPAKLEDSAVYLCASSFSSGGAYEQYFGPGTRLTVT.

V usage is TRBV6-5 and J usage is TRBJ2-1; possibly TRBD2 for D (6 bases). CDR3 length equals 14 residues. The germline V and J ends were trimmed by 0 bases and 6 bases, with 9 bases remaining between them. In germline, CDR1 is MNHEY, CDR2 SVGAGI. CDR3 residues: CASSYSGTPNEQFF. DNA of the CDR3: TGTGCCAGCAGTTACTCCGGGACTCCCAATGAGCAGTTCTTC.

This chain uses TRBV30 with TRBJ1-1; the match to TRBD1 covers 8 bases. The CDR3 extends over 14 amino acids. The germline V gene encodes CDR1 GTSNPN and CDR2 SVGIG (reference sequence). With V trimmed by 4 bases and J by 2 bases, 6 bases remained unmatched. The CDR3 region has the DNA TGTGCCTGGAACACCGGGACAGGTAACACTGAAGCTTTCTTT. Residues: CAWNTGTGNTEAFF.

This CDR3 is CASSMGGGDTQYF. The CDR3 bases are TGTGCCAGTAGTATGGGCGGCGGGGATACGCAGTATTTT. The V gene is TRBV19, the J gene TRBJ2-3; possibly TRBD2 for D (5 bases). The V gene's germline CDR1 is LNHDA and CDR2 SQIVND (reference sequence). The CDR3 spans 13 residues. Trimming left V 3 bases short and J 6 bases short, with 10 bases between.

This chain uses TRBV7-8 with TRBJ1-5; D possibly corresponds to TRBD1 (5 bases). Germline V gene sequence: CDR1 SGHVS, CDR2 FQNEAQ. V dropped 10 bases and J dropped 3 bases, with 13 bases sitting between them. The CDR3 totals 13 residues. The CDR3 nucleotides are TGTGCCACTGGGAGGGGTGACAATCAGCCCCAGCATTTT. Its translation is CATGRGDNQPQHF. The entire variable domain, with the rest obtained from reference TRBV7-8 and TRBJ1-5, is as follows: GAGVSQSPRYKVAKRGQDVALRCDPISGHVSLFWYQQALGQGPEFLTYFQNEAQLDKSGLPSDRFFAERPEGSVSTLKIQRTQQEDSAVYLCATGRGDNQPQHFGDGTRLSIL.

The chain couples TRBV14 to TRBJ2-1, with D perhaps matching TRBD2 (5 bases). V was clipped by 0 bases and J by 2 bases, with 11 bases between them. Germline V CDR1 and CDR2: SGHDN, FVKESK. CDR3 length equals 16 residues. CDR3 protein: CASSQDLGGAYNEQFF. CDR3 bases: TGTGCCAGCAGCCAAGATTTAGGAGGCGCCTACAATGAGCAGTTCTTC.

The chain has TRBV9 and TRBJ2-3; 8 nucleotides match TRBD2. J was trimmed by 9 bases and V by 3 bases; bases with no gene match: 15. Germline V gene lookup returns CDR1 SGDLS and CDR2 YYNGEE. This CDR3 comprises 16 residues. CDR3 nucleotides: TGTGCCAGCAGCGATAATTCGGGACTAGTATTAGGAACGCAGTATTTT. Protein: CASSDNSGLVLGTQYF.

This sequence joins TRBV7-2 and TRBJ1-2; 7 bases are shared with TRBD1. Germline assignment: CDR1 SGHTA and CDR2 FQGNSA. This CDR3 is built from 17 residues. The J segment lost 6 bases and the V segment lost 2 bases, leaving 15 bases of the junction unmatched. The DNA of the CDR3 is TGTGCCAGCAGCTTATATCAGGGGGGCATGCAGGGTAATGGCTACACCTTC. Residues: CASSLYQGGMQGNGYTF. The full variable domain, its missing parts supplied by reference TRBV7-2 and TRBJ1-2, is GAGVSQSPSNKVTEKGKDVELRCDPISGHTALYWYRQSLGQGLEFLIYFQGNSAPDKSGLPSDRFSAERTGGSVSTLTIQRTQQEDSAVYLCASSLYQGGMQGNGYTFGSGTRLTVV.

The gene calls are TRBV6-6 and TRBJ1-2; D is uncertain. The V end was cut by 8 bases, the J end by 2 bases, with 9 bases between. The CDR3 consists of 12 residues. Germline CDR1 reads MNHNY; CDR2 reads SVGAGI (reference sequence). The CDR3 DNA reads TGTGCCAGCTCCCCAGGAAACTATGGCTACACCTTC. This encodes CASSPGNYGYTF.